The text below deals with one TCR beta chain. Its antigen is not identified. The record originates from a study of cytomegalovirus exposure and HLA in healthy donors. Study-wide points: The authors listed roughly 150 TCR beta chains as cytomegalovirus-associated.

The protocol was immunoSEQ multiplex PCR, while the TCRdb copy is restricted to in-frame clones and leaves out a portion. Of under 250,000 clones listed, around 87% are singletons. The source is a woman aged 18-29 years in good health and CMV-seropositive. The sample comprised PBMCs.

The CDR3 DNA sequence: TGTGCCAGCAGTTTAAGGTCTGGGCTCAATCAGCCCCAGCATTTT. Protein: CASSLRSGLNQPQHF. The chain is built from TRBV27 and TRBJ1-5; unclear D gene. V gave up 2 bases and J gave up 3 bases, with 11 bases separating them. Germline CDR1 is MNHEY and CDR2 is SMNVEV (reference sequence). The CDR3 is 15 residues long.